This passage covers 27 T cell receptor beta chains from one sample sequenced in a study of blood T cell repertoires in COVID-19. Profiling relied on immunoSEQ multiplex PCR, and the TCRdb table lists in-frame clones only, not all of them. Of 150,000 to 200,000 clones listed, 84% are singletons. Source material: PBMCs or T cells enriched from blood (not recorded which). The origin of the receptors is a woman aged 25 to 39 who had been exposed to COVID-19.

The V and J genes are TRBV4-1 and TRBJ1-6, with unresolved D. CDR1 MGHRA and CDR2 YSYEKL come from the germline V gene. The CDR3 extends over 13 amino acids. Trimming pared 2 bases from V and 7 bases from J, leaving 6 bases between. CDR3 bases: TGCGCCAGCAGCCAACCCCCGAATTCACCCCTCCACTTT. This gives the protein CASSQPPNSPLHF.

The rearrangement joins TRBV30 to TRBJ1-4, with D unclear. This CDR3 region has 13 residues. Germline assignment: CDR1 GTSNPN and CDR2 SVGIG (reference sequence). V was pared by 2 bases and J by 5 bases, with 9 bases between. CDR3 protein: CAWSKANNEKLFF. The CDR3, as DNA: TGTGCCTGGAGTAAAGCCAACAATGAAAAACTGTTTTTT.

V usage is TRBV5-6 and J usage is TRBJ2-3; tentative D call: TRBD2 (6 bases). V was clipped by 0 bases and J by 2 bases, with 13 bases between them. The CDR3 extends over 16 amino acids. The germline gives CDR1 SGHDT, CDR2 YYEEEE. CDR3 loop: CASSLGSGLTTDTQYF. CDR3 nucleotide sequence: TGTGCCAGCAGCTTGGGGAGCGGGCTCACCACAGATACGCAGTATTTT.

The rearrangement joins TRBV19 to TRBJ1-6, with no clear D. From germline, CDR1 is LNHDA and CDR2 SQIVND (reference sequence). The CDR3 length is 14 residues. The germline V and J ends were trimmed by 5 bases and 7 bases, with 12 bases remaining between them. The CDR3 loop is CASSQNPGNSPLHF. In DNA, the CDR3 is TGTGCCAGTAGTCAAAACCCAGGAAATTCACCCCTCCACTTT.

This chain joins TRBV2 and TRBJ1-6; D not resolved. Germline lookup yields CDR1 SNHLY and CDR2 FYNNEI. The CDR3 is 14 residues long. V was cut by 2 bases and J by 5 bases, with 7 bases left in between. CDR3 protein: CASSEWANNSPLHF. The CDR3 nucleotides are TGTGCCAGCAGTGAATGGGCGAATAATTCACCCCTCCACTTT.

V usage is TRBV14 and J usage is TRBJ1-3; D is unresolved. Germline values: CDR1 SGHDN, CDR2 FVKESK. The CDR3 has 13 amino acids. V shed 1 base and J shed 4 bases, with 5 bases lying between them. For the CDR3, the DNA is TGTGCCAGCAGCCAAGTGGGCGGAAACACCATATATTTT. It yields the protein CASSQVGGNTIYF.

This chain connects TRBV19 to TRBJ2-7, with D possibly matching TRBD1 (6 bases). Between the trimmed V and J ends, which lost 8 bases and 2 bases, there was a span of 13 bases. The CDR3 has 13 amino acids. Germline V gene data show CDR1 as LNHDA and CDR2 as SQIVND (reference sequence). CDR3 DNA sequence: TGTGCCAGTTCCCCCGGGACAACCTACGAGCAGTACTTC. As protein: CASSPGTTYEQYF.

Written as DNA, the CDR3 is TGTGCCAGCAGCCCTCCACAGGGATCCACCTACGAGCAGTACTTC. Translation gives CASSPPQGSTYEQYF. The chain couples TRBV13 to TRBJ2-7; a weak D match, TRBD1 (6 bases). In germline, CDR1 is PRHDT, CDR2 FYEKMQ (reference sequence). Trimming took 5 bases from V and 2 from J, leaving 16 bases between them. The CDR3 has 15 residues.

The J gene is TRBJ2-1, the V gene TRBV29-1; 9 positions match TRBD1. This CDR3 contains 14 residues. Germline trimming cut 5 bases from V and 2 bases from J; bases unmatched to any gene: 4. From germline, CDR1 is SQVTM and CDR2 ANQGSEA. Written as DNA, the CDR3 is TGCAGCGTTAGGGACAGGGACCCCTACAATGAGCAGTTCTTC. Amino acids: CSVRDRDPYNEQFF.

The chain couples TRBV9 to TRBJ2-1; 7 bases fit TRBD1. CDR3 length: 16 amino acids. Germline CDR1 reads SGDLS; CDR2 reads YYNGEE. J lost 4 bases, V lost 4 bases, and 11 bases had no gene match. CDR3 protein: CASSRGTGVVYNEQFF. Here the CDR3 DNA reads TGTGCCAGCAGCCGGGGAACAGGGGTCGTATACAATGAGCAGTTCTTC.

This rearrangement joins TRBV6-5 to TRBJ2-5; TRBD1 might be the D (6 bases). Trimming took off 4 bases at V and 9 bases at J, with 9 bases between the two ends. This CDR3 has 11 residues. The germline V gene encodes CDR1 MNHEY and CDR2 SVGAGI. Written as DNA, the CDR3 is TGTGCCAGCAGTTCCAAGGGGGCCCAGTACTTC. It codes for CASSSKGAQYF.

V usage is TRBV5-4 and J usage is TRBJ2-2; D uncertain. V dropped 4 bases and J dropped 1 base, with 11 bases sitting between them. Germline CDR1 is SGHNT and CDR2 is YYREEE (reference sequence). The CDR3 totals 15 residues. CDR3 protein: CASSLPAENTGELFF. Written as DNA, the CDR3 is TGTGCCAGCAGCCTGCCCGCGGAGAACACCGGGGAGCTGTTTTTT.

The V call is TRBV7-2, the J call TRBJ1-5; D possibly corresponds to TRBD1 (5 bases). Germline CDR1 reads SGHTA; CDR2 reads FQGNSA. Trimming removed 4 bases at V and 7 bases at J, with 14 bases between. The CDR3 runs to 14 residues. The DNA of the CDR3 is TGTGCCAGCAGCTCCCGTGGGGGAGGACAGCCCCAGCATTTT. This gives the protein CASSSRGGGQPQHF.

This clone appeared a single time. The chain employs TRBV18 and TRBJ1-1, with D tentatively TRBD1 (6 bases). The CDR3 sequence is 14 residues long. The ends were cut back, 8 bases at V and 1 base at J, with 14 bases in the middle. In germline, CDR1 is KGHSH, CDR2 LQKENI. CDR3 amino acids: CASTQDRPNTEAFF. Written as DNA, the CDR3 is TGTGCCAGCACACAGGACAGACCGAACACTGAAGCTTTCTTT.

This chain connects TRBV5-1 to TRBJ2-1; D may be TRBD2 (7 bases). V lost 0 bases, J lost 4 bases, and 14 bases lay in between. Germline V gene data show CDR1 as SGHRS and CDR2 as YFSETQ. The CDR3 contains 16 residues. The DNA for the CDR3 is TGCGCCAGCAGCTTGGGAGGGGGGGCTCGGTACAATGAGCAGTTCTTC. Translated, it gives CASSLGGGARYNEQFF.

V and J are TRBV7-6 and TRBJ1-2; maybe TRBD1 (6 bases). The ends were cut back, 5 bases at V and 4 bases at J, with 17 bases in the middle. CDR1 is SGHVS, CDR2 FNYEAQ, per germline. This CDR3 has 15 amino acids. The CDR3 coding sequence is TGTGCCAGCAGCCTCGGGACACCGAGTAGCTATGGCTACACCTTC. It is translated as CASSLGTPSSYGYTF.

The table lists this clone with a count of one. The V gene is TRBV5-4, the J gene TRBJ1-6, with D uncertain. CDR1 SGHNT and CDR2 YYREEE come from the germline V gene (reference sequence). The CDR3 is made up of 16 amino acids. Trimming stripped 4 bases from V and 5 bases from J, with 16 bases between. The CDR3, as DNA: TGTGCCAGCAGCCCAGACATGGTTAGAGATAATTCACCCCTCCACTTT. Translated: CASSPDMVRDNSPLHF.

Written as DNA, the CDR3 is TGTGCCAGCAGCCCCCTTGGACACGGGCTTATGGAGCAGTACTTC. As protein: CASSPLGHGLMEQYF. The chain carries TRBV21-1 and TRBJ2-7; the table calls TRBD1, which could not be checked here. TRBV21-1 represents a pseudogene. The CDR3 covers 15 residues.

This clone appeared a single time. The V call is TRBV9, the J call TRBJ1-2, with D hard to call. The CDR3 is made up of 14 amino acids. Deletions cut 0 bases from V and 4 bases from J, with 10 bases between. Germline CDR1 reads SGDLS; CDR2 reads YYNGEE. The CDR3 reads CASSVVAGPYGYTF. CDR3 DNA sequence: TGTGCCAGCAGCGTAGTGGCGGGTCCCTATGGCTACACCTTC.

The chain combines TRBV7-2 with TRBJ2-2; TRBD2 matches 10 bases. The CDR3 is 18 residues long. Germline V gives CDR1 SGHTA, CDR2 FQGNSA. The J segment lost 3 bases and the V segment lost 2 bases, leaving 9 bases of the junction unmatched. CDR3 nucleotides: TGTGCCAGCAGCTTATATCCCAGCGGGGGGGCCGACACCGGGGAGCTGTTTTTT. It translates to CASSLYPSGGADTGELFF.

V and J are TRBV4-2 and TRBJ2-5, with 7 bases aligning to TRBD2. Per germline, CDR1 LGHNA and CDR2 YNFKEQ. The trim removed 2 bases at V and 3 bases at J, leaving 6 bases unmatched. CDR3 length equals 15 residues. CDR3 in amino acids: CASSQRWGGEETQYF. DNA of the CDR3: TGTGCCAGCAGCCAACGCTGGGGGGGGGAAGAGACCCAGTACTTC.

The gene calls are TRBV9 and TRBJ2-7, with a weak D call TRBD1 (6 bases). V lost 3 bases, J lost 2 bases, and 12 bases lay in between. Germline values: CDR1 SGDLS, CDR2 YYNGEE. The CDR3 has 14 residues. The CDR3 coding sequence is TGTGCCAGCAGCGCCTCAGGGGTGACCTACGAGCAGTACTTC. This encodes CASSASGVTYEQYF.

To note about this clone: One junction end does not reproduce the germline sequence, and a read error may be involved. The chain is built from TRBV11-2 and TRBJ1-1, with D possibly TRBD1 on 5 matching bases. Germline V gene sequence: CDR1 SGHAT, CDR2 FQNNGV. The CDR3 runs to 12 residues. CDR3 nucleotides: TGTGCCAGCAGCGTAGAGGGGCCTGAAGCTTTCTTT. It translates to CASSVEGPEAFF.

The chain carries TRBV18 and TRBJ1-4; D is unclear. V was clipped by 8 bases and J by 0 bases, with 10 bases between them. Germline CDR1 and CDR2: KGHSH and LQKENI. The CDR3 loop spans 14 amino acids. The CDR3 sequence is CASAQLATNEKLFF. The CDR3 DNA reads TGTGCCAGCGCGCAACTTGCAACTAATGAAAAACTGTTTTTT.

The V and J genes are TRBV18 and TRBJ1-1; D not resolved. Germline loops: CDR1 KGHSH, CDR2 LQKENI. V gave up 4 bases and J gave up 1 base, with 13 bases separating them. CDR3 length: 15 amino acids. CDR3 sequence: CASSLYQVRNTEAFF. In nucleotides, the CDR3 is TGTGCCAGCTCACTATATCAGGTTAGGAACACTGAAGCTTTCTTT.

The rearrangement uses TRBV29-1 and TRBJ1-1, with D perhaps matching TRBD1 (6 bases). In germline, CDR1 is SQVTM, CDR2 ANQGSEA. The V and J ends lost 2 bases and 5 bases respectively, with 15 bases between them. The CDR3 totals 14 residues. For the CDR3, the DNA is TGCAGCGTTGAAATCAGGGGAGCGCGGACTGAAGCTTTCTTT. Protein product: CSVEIRGARTEAFF.

V is TRBV2 and J is TRBJ2-5; D is possibly TRBD1 (6 bases). This CDR3 has 14 amino acids. From germline, CDR1 is SNHLY and CDR2 FYNNEI. Trimming removed 4 bases from V and 2 bases from J, with 11 bases in between. DNA of the CDR3: TGTGCCAGCAGTGGCAGGGGCAATCAAGAGACCCAGTACTTC. This codes for CASSGRGNQETQYF.